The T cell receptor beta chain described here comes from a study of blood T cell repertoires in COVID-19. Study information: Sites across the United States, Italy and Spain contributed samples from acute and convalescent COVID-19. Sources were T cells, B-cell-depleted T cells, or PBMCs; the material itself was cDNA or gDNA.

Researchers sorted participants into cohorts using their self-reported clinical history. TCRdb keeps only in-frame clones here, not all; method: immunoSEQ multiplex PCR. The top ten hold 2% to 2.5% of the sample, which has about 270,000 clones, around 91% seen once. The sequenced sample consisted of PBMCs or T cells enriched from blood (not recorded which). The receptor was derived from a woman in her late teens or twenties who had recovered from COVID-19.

CDR3 amino acids: CASSQEQGRNEKLFF. The DNA of the CDR3 is TGCGCCAGCAGCCAAGAGCAGGGGCGTAATGAAAAACTGTTTTTT. This chain uses TRBV4-1 with TRBJ1-4; D possibly corresponds to TRBD1 (6 bases). V was cut by 0 bases and J by 4 bases, with 9 bases left in between. The germline gives CDR1 MGHRA, CDR2 YSYEKL. The length of the CDR3 is 15 residues.